The text below deals with one T cell receptor (beta chain). Trimming shortened V by 0 bases and J by 3 bases, and 6 bases separated the two germline ends. This CDR3 is 14 amino acids long. Germline V lookup: CDR1 SGHRS, CDR2 YFSETQ. In the source study's methods: Amplified reference gene primers provided the basis for estimating nucleated cell counts. Produced via immunoSEQ multiplex PCR; TCRdb's table is partial and in-frame only. From that table come the V and J calls and clone size; the DNA was used to work out D and trimming. The sample includes 99,000 or so clones, 70% to 90% seen only once; the top ten take approximately 12%. These data originate in a study of blood T cell repertoires in COVID-19. Study at large: Donors in the United States, Italy and Spain gave samples during acute or convalescent COVID-19. PBMCs, B-cell-depleted T cells, or T cells were the source of the cDNA or gDNA that made up the material.

The sequencing input was peripheral blood. This sequence originates from a woman aged 55-69 years in a cohort sampled during active or convalescent COVID-19. V gene TRBV5-1 combines with J gene TRBJ2-2; perhaps TRBD1 as D (5 bases). The DNA of the CDR3 is TGCGCCAGCAGCTTGGGACAGTACACCGGGGAGCTGTTTTTT. As protein: CASSLGQYTGELFF.